Listed here are 5 T cell receptor beta chains from one sample, sequenced in a study of HIV-infected patients and healthy controls. TCRdb reprocessed the 5' RACE reads via MiXCR and lists one record per CDR3 protein. The table shows under 70,000 distinct CDR3 sequences, with roughly a fifth occurring only once. Sequenced material: CD4+ T cells from blood. The receptors were sampled from a human donor in good health.

This clonotype was seen many times. The chain uses TRBV29-1 and TRBJ1-1; no clear D gene. The CDR3 runs 15 residues. Trimming left V 7 bases short and J 0 bases short, with 18 bases between. Germline CDR1 is SQVTM and CDR2 is ANQGSEA. The CDR3 loop is CSATSGWGMNTEAFF. The DNA of the CDR3 is TGCAGCGCAACCTCTGGCTGGGGAATGAACACTGAAGCTTTCTTT.

Ten or more counts support this clonotype. The chain has TRBV3-1 and TRBJ1-1, with TRBD1 matching over 8 bases. The V segment lost 2 bases and the J segment 5 bases; nucleotides outside the gene matches: 4. Germline V lookup: CDR1 LGHDT, CDR2 YNNKEL (reference sequence). This CDR3 has 14 residues. CDR3 loop: CASSQLDRGTEAFF. CDR3 DNA sequence: TGTGCCAGCAGCCAACTTGACAGGGGAACTGAAGCTTTCTTT.

This rearrangement joins TRBV3-1 to TRBJ1-5; no definite D call. This CDR3 is built from 13 residues. V lost 3 bases and J 5 bases, leaving 8 bases between the germline ends. The V gene's germline CDR1 is LGHDT and CDR2 YNNKEL (reference sequence). DNA for the CDR3: TGTGCCAGCAGCCACAAAGAGGATCAGCCCCAGCATTTT. Protein product: CASSHKEDQPQHF.

In its sample, this clonotype was seen a few times. V is TRBV3-1 and J is TRBJ2-3; D possibly corresponds to TRBD2 (6 bases). Germline V gene lookup returns CDR1 LGHDT and CDR2 YNNKEL (reference sequence). The CDR3 spans 16 residues. Trimming removed 1 base at V and 4 bases at J, with 15 bases between. This CDR3 is CASSQAGTAVSDTQYF. Written as DNA, the CDR3 is TGTGCCAGCAGCCAAGCCGGGACTGCTGTTTCAGATACGCAGTATTTT.

This clonotype occurred a few times. The chain recombines TRBV4-1 with TRBJ2-7, with a weak D call TRBD1 (5 bases). Between the trimmed V and J ends, which lost 5 bases and 2 bases, there was a span of 19 bases. The CDR3 has 16 amino acids. Germline V lookup: CDR1 MGHRA, CDR2 YSYEKL. The CDR3 here is CASSLYRSTQPYEQYF. As DNA, the CDR3 is TGCGCCAGCAGCTTATACAGGTCTACCCAACCCTACGAGCAGTACTTC.